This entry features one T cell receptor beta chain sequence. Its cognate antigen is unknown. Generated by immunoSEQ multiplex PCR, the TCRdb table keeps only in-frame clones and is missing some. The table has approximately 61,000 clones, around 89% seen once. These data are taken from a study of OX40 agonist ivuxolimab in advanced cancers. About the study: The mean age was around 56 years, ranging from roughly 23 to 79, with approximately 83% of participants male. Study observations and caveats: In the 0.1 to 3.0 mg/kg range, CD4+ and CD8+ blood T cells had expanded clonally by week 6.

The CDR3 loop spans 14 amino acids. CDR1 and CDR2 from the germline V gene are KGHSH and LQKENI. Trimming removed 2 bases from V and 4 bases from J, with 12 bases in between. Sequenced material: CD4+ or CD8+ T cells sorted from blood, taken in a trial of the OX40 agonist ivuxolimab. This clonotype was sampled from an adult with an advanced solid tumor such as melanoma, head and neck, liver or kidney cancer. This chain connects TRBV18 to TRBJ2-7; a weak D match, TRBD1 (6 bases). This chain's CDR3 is CASSPGDKAYEQYF. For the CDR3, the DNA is TGTGCCAGCTCACCAGGGGACAAGGCATACGAGCAGTACTTC.